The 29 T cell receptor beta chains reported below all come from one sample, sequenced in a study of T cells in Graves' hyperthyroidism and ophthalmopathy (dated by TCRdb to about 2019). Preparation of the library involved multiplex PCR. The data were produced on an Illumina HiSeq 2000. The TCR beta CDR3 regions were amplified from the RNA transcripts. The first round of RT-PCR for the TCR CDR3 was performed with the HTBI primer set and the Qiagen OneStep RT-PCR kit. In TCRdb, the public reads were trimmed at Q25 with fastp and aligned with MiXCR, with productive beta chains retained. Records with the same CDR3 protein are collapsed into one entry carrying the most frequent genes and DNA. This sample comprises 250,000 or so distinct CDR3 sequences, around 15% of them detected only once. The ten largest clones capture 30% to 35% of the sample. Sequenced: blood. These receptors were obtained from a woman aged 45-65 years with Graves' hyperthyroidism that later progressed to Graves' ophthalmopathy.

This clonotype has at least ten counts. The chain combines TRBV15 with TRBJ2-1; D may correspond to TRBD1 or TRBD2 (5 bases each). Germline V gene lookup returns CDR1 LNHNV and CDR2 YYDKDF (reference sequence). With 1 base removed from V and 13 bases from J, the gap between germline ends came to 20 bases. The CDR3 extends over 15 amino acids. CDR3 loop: CATSRVMGRLGIQFF. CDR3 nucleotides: TGTGCCACCAGCAGAGTCATGGGACGCCTGGGTATCCAGTTCTTC.

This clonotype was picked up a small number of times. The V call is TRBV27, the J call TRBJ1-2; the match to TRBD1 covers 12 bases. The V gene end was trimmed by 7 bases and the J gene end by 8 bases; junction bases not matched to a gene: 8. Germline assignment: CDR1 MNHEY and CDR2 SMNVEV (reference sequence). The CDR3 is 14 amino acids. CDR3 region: CASTSRDRGRGYTF. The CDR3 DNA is TGTGCCAGCACCTCCCGGGACAGGGGGCGCGGCTACACCTTC.

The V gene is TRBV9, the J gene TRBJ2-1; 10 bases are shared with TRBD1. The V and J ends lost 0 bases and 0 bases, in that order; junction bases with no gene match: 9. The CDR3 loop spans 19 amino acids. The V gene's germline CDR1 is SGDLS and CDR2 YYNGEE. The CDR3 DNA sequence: TGTGCCAGCAGCGTAGATTGGGACAGGGGATCGGGCTCCTACAATGAGCAGTTCTTC. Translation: CASSVDWDRGSGSYNEQFF.

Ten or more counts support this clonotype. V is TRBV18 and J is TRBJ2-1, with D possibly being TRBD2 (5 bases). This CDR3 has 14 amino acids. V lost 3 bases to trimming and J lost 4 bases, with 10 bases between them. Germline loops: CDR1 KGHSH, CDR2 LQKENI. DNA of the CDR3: TGTGCCAGCTCACCTAGGGAGAATTACAATGAGCAGTTCTTC. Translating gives CASSPRENYNEQFF.

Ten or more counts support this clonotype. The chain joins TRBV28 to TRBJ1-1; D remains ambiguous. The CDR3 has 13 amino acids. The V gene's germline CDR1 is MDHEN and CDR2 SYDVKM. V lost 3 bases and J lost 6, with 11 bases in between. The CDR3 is CASSFHSRAEAFF. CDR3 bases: TGTGCCAGCAGTTTCCACTCAAGGGCTGAAGCTTTCTTT.

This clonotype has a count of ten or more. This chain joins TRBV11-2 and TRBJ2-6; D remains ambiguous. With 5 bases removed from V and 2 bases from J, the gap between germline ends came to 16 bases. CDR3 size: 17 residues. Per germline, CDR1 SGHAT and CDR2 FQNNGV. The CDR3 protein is CASSRNLQAPGANVLTF. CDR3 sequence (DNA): TGTGCCAGCAGCCGAAACCTCCAGGCCCCTGGGGCCAACGTCCTGACTTTC.

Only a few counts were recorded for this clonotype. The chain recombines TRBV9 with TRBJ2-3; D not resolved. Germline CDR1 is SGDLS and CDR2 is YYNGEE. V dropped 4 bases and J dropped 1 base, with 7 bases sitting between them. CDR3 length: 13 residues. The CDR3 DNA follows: TGTGCCAGCAGCATCGACGGCACAGATACGCAGTATTTT. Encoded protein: CASSIDGTDTQYF.

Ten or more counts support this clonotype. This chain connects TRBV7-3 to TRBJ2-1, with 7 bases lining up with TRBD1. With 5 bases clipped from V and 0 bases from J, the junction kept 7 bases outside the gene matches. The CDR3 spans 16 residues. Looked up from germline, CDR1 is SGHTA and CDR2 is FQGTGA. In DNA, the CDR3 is TGTGCCAGCAGCCCCTTGACAGGGAGCTCCTACAATGAGCAGTTCTTC. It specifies CASSPLTGSSYNEQFF.

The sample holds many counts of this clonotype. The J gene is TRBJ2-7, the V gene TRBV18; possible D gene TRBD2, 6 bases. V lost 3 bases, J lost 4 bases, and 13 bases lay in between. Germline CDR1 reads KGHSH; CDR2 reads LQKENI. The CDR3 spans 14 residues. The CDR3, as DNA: TGTGCCAGCTCACCTGGGACTCTTGATTACGAGCAGTACTTC. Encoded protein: CASSPGTLDYEQYF.

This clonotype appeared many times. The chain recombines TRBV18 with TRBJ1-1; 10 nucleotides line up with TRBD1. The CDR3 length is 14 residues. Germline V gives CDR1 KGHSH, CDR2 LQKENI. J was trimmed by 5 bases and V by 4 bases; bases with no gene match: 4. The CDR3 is CASSRGQGVTEAFF. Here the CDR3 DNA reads TGTGCCAGCTCACGCGGACAGGGGGTTACTGAAGCTTTCTTT.

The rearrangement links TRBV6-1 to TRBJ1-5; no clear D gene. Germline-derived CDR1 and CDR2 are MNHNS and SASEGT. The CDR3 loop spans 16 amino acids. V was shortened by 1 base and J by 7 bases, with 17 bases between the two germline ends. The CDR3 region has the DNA TGTGCCAGCAGTGAAGGACGCCCTACCCTGGGACAGCCCCAGCATTTT. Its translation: CASSEGRPTLGQPQHF.

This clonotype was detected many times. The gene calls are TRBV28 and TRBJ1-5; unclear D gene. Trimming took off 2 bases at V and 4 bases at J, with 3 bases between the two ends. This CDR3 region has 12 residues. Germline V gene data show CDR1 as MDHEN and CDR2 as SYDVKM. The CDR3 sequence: CASSLGNQPQHF. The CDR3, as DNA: TGTGCCAGCAGTTTAGGTAATCAGCCCCAGCATTTT.

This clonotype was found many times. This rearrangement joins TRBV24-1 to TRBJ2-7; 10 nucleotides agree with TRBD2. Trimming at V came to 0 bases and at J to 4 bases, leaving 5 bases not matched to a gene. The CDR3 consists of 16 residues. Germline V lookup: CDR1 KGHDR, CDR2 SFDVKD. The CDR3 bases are TGTGCCACCAGTGATTTGGGGCCTAGCGGGGGATACGAGCAGTACTTC. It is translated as CATSDLGPSGGYEQYF.

The CDR3 DNA reads TGTGCCAGCAGCCAAGATGTATCAGGCCAAGAGACCCAGTACTTC. Translated: CASSQDVSGQETQYF. The chain combines TRBV4-2 with TRBJ2-5; no clear D. The germline V gene encodes CDR1 LGHNA and CDR2 YNFKEQ. The CDR3 runs 15 residues. V was cut by 0 bases and J by 1 base, with 9 bases left in between.

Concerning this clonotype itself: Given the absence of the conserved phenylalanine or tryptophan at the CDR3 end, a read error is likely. The CDR3 DNA is TGCAGTGCTAGAGGTGTGAGCTCCTACGAGCAGTACCTC. It specifies CSARGVSSYEQYL. This sequence joins TRBV20-1 and TRBJ2-7; D unresolved. The CDR3 is 13 residues long. Germline V lookup: CDR1 DFQATT, CDR2 SNEGSKA (reference sequence). V lost 1 base and J lost 0, with 7 bases in between.

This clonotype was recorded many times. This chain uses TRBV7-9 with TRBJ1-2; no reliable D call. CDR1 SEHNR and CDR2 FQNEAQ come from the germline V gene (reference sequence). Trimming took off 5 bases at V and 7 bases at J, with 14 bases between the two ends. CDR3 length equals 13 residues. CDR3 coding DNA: TGTGCCAGCAGCGTCCAGGAGGGAAGTGGCTACACCTTC. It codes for CASSVQEGSGYTF.

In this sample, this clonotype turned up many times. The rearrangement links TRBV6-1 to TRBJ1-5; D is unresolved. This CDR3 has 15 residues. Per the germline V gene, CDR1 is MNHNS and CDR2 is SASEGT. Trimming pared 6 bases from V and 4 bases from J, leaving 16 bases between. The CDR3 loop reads CASSVERLRNQPQHF. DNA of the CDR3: TGTGCCAGCAGCGTGGAGCGGTTGAGGAATCAGCCCCAGCATTTT.

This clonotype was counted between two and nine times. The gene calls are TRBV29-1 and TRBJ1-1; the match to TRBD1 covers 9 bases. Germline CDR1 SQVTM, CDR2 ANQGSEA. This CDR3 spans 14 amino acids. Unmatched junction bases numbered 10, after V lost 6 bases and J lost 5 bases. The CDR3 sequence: CSVGTGFEGTEAFF. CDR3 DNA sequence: TGCAGCGTGGGGACAGGGTTCGAGGGGACTGAAGCTTTCTTT.

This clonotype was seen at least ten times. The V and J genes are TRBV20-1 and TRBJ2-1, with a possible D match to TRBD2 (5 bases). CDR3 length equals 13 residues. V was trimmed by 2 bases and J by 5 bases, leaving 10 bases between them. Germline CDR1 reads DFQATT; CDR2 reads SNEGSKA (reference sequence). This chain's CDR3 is CSARILADNEQFF. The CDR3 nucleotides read TGCAGTGCTAGAATCCTAGCAGACAATGAGCAGTTCTTC.

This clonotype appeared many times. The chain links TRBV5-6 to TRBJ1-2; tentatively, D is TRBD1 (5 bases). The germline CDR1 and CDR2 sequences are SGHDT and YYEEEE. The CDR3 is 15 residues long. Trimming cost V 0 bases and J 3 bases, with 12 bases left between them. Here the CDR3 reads CASSLGPQVDYGYTF. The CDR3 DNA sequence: TGTGCCAGCAGCTTGGGACCACAGGTAGACTATGGCTACACCTTC.

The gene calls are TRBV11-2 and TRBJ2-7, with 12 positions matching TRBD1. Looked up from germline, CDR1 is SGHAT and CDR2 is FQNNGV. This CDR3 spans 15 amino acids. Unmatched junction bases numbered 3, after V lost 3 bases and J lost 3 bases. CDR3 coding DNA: TGTGCCAGCAGCTTGGGACAGGGGGCCTACTACGAGCAGTACTTC. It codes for CASSLGQGAYYEQYF.

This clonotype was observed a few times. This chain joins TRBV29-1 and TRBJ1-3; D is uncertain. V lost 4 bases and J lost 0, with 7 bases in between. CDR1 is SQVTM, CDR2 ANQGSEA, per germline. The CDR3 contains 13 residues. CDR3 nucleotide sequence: TGCAGCGTTGGAGGCGTCTCTGGAAACACCATATATTTT. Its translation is CSVGGVSGNTIYF.

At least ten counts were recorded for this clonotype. The CDR3 loop is CASRPGLELYEQYF. The CDR3 bases are TGTGCCAGCCGACCGGGACTAGAACTCTACGAGCAGTACTTC. V and J are TRBV27 and TRBJ2-7; TRBD2 aligns across 8 bases. The CDR3 runs 14 residues. The germline CDR1 and CDR2 sequences are MNHEY and SMNVEV (reference sequence). The V and J ends lost 8 bases and 3 bases, in that order; junction bases with no gene match: 9.

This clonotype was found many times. In nucleotides, the CDR3 is TGTGCCAGCAGCTTCGACAGTAACTATGGCTACACCTTC. It specifies CASSFDSNYGYTF. The chain combines TRBV7-9 with TRBJ1-2, with D possibly being TRBD1 (5 bases). V was trimmed by 3 bases and J by 1 base, leaving 6 bases between them. CDR3 size: 13 residues. Germline CDR1 SEHNR, CDR2 FQNEAQ (reference sequence). Supplemented by reference TRBV7-9 and TRBJ1-2, the full variable domain reads DTGVSQNPRHKITKRGQNVTFRCDPISEHNRLYWYRQTLGQGPEFLTYFQNEAQLEKSRLLSDRFSAERPKGSFSTLEIQRTEQGDSAMYLCASSFDSNYGYTFGSGTRLTVV.

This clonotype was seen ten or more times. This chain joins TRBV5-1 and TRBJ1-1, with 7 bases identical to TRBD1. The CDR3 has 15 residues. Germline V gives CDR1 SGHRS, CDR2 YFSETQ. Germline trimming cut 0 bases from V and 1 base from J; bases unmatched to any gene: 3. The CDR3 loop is CASSLVTGTNTEAFF. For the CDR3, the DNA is TGCGCCAGCAGCTTGGTGACAGGGACGAACACTGAAGCTTTCTTT.

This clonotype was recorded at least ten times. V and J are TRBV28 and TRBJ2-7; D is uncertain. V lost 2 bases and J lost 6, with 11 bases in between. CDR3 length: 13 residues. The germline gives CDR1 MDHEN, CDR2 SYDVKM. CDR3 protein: CASSLHSSGEQYF. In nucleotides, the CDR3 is TGTGCCAGCAGTTTACACTCCTCGGGCGAGCAGTACTTC.

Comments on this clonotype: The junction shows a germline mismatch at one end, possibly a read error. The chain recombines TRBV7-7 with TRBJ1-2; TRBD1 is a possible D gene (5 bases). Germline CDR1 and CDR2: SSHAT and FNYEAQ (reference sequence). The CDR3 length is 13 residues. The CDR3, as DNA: TGTGCTAGCAGGGAGGCAGATTACTATGGCTACACCTTC. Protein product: CASREADYYGYTF.

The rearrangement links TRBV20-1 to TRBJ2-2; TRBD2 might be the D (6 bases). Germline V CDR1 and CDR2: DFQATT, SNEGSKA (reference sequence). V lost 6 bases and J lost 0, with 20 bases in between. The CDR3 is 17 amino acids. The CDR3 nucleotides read TGCAGTGCCAACAGCCGGGGGAGCCGTCCGAACACCGGGGAGCTGTTTTTT. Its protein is CSANSRGSRPNTGELFF.

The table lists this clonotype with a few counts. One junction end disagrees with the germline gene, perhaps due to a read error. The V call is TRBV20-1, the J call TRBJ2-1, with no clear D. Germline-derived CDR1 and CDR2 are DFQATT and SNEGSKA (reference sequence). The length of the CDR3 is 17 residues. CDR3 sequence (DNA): TGCAGTGCCCCCCCCTCCGCGGACGCCGACTCCTACAATGGGCAGTTCTTC. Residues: CSAPPSADADSYNGQFF.